This passage covers 17 T cell receptor beta chains from one sample sequenced in a study of cytomegalovirus exposure and HLA in healthy donors. In the PCR, 60 Vbeta and 13 Jbeta primers were used. Sequencing used immunoSEQ multiplex PCR; TCRdb keeps in-frame clones, though not all of them. This sample has roughly 100,000 clones, with about four fifths found just once. Sequencing used PBMCs. These receptors were collected from a middle-aged woman in good health and CMV-seronegative.

The chain employs TRBV30 and TRBJ2-7; 7 bases line up with TRBD2. CDR1 is GTSNPN, CDR2 SVGIG, per germline (reference sequence). There are 11 residues in the CDR3. Trimming cost V 2 bases and J 11 bases; bases outside gene matches: 6. CDR3 residues: CAWSYGGNKYF. The CDR3 region has the DNA TGTGCCTGGAGTTACGGGGGGAACAAGTACTTC.

The chain links TRBV19 to TRBJ2-1, with 13 bases lining up with TRBD2. The CDR3 totals 15 residues. V lost 4 bases, J lost 8 bases, and 5 bases stayed unmatched. CDR1 and CDR2 (germline): LNHDA, SQIVND (reference sequence). For the CDR3, the DNA is TGTGCCAGTAGTACTACTAGCGGGGGGGCCGATGAGCAGTTCTTC. It is translated as CASSTTSGGADEQFF.

This chain joins TRBV7-8 and TRBJ2-5; D might be TRBD2 (5 bases). This CDR3 contains 13 residues. Trimming pared 5 bases from V and 2 bases from J, leaving 9 bases between. Germline loops: CDR1 SGHVS, CDR2 FQNEAQ. The DNA of the CDR3 is TGTGCCAGCAGCCTACTAGTTCAAGAGACCCAGTACTTC. Its protein is CASSLLVQETQYF.

The V gene is TRBV5-4, the J gene TRBJ2-1; TRBD2 aligns across 11 bases. This CDR3 is 15 amino acids long. Trimming removed 0 bases from V and 6 bases from J; junction bases left unmatched: 2. Germline values: CDR1 SGHNT, CDR2 YYREEE (reference sequence). The DNA of the CDR3 is TGTGCCAGCAGCTTGGGTAGCGGGGGGGCCAATGAGCAGTTCTTC. It encodes CASSLGSGGANEQFF.

The chain recombines TRBV28 with TRBJ2-5; TRBD1 agrees at 7 bases. Per the germline V gene, CDR1 is MDHEN and CDR2 is SYDVKM. The CDR3 covers 13 residues. Unmatched junction bases numbered 6, after V lost 6 bases and J lost 5 bases. The CDR3 sequence: CASRGQDLETQYF. The CDR3 region has the DNA TGTGCCAGCAGAGGACAGGACTTGGAGACCCAGTACTTC.

This clone was seen more than once but under ten times. The V gene is TRBV6-5, the J gene TRBJ2-7; possible D gene TRBD1, 7 bases. Trimming cost V 6 bases and J 3 bases, with 18 bases left between them. CDR1 MNHEY and CDR2 SVGAGI come from the germline V gene. The CDR3 length is 15 residues. This chain's CDR3 is CASRTQGGKGYEQYF. The CDR3 DNA reads as TGTGCCAGCAGGACTCAGGGGGGTAAAGGCTACGAGCAGTACTTC.

This sequence joins TRBV4-2 and TRBJ2-1; 7 bases fit TRBD2. The V gene's germline CDR1 is LGHNA and CDR2 YNFKEQ. The CDR3 is 14 residues long. With V trimmed by 3 bases and J by 5 bases, 4 bases remained unmatched. Here the CDR3 DNA reads TGTGCCAGCAGCCACGGGACTAACAACAATGAGCAGTTCTTC. It is translated as CASSHGTNNNEQFF.

V is TRBV7-9 and J is TRBJ2-7; 12 bases are a match to TRBD1. Germline V gene lookup returns CDR1 SEHNR and CDR2 FQNEAQ (reference sequence). J lost 5 bases, V lost 5 bases, and 7 bases had no gene match. CDR3 length: 15 residues. Here the CDR3 DNA reads TGTGCCAGCAGCCATACCGGGACAGGGGGCGACGAGCAGTACTTC. This translates into CASSHTGTGGDEQYF.

This chain uses TRBV19 with TRBJ2-7, with TRBD2 identical over 8 bases. This CDR3 contains 15 residues. Germline CDR1 is LNHDA and CDR2 is SQIVND (reference sequence). Germline trimming cut 4 bases from V and 4 bases from J; bases unmatched to any gene: 9. DNA of the CDR3: TGTGCCAGTAGTAGTCGAGCGGGAGTACATTACGAGCAGTACTTC. Translating gives CASSSRAGVHYEQYF.

The chain joins TRBV2 to TRBJ2-7; no definite D call. V lost 4 bases, J lost 6 bases, and 4 bases lay in between. The germline gives CDR1 SNHLY, CDR2 FYNNEI. The CDR3 is 10 amino acids. CDR3 sequence reads: CASSVSEQYF. The CDR3 DNA reads as TGTGCCAGCAGTGTATCCGAGCAGTACTTC.

The chain is built from TRBV10-3 and TRBJ1-5; D might be TRBD1 (5 bases). The CDR3 is 14 residues long. Deletions cut 2 bases from V and 6 bases from J, with 11 bases between. The germline CDR1 and CDR2 sequences are ENHRY and SYGVKD. CDR3 amino acids: CAISEGQGSQPQHF. CDR3 nucleotides: TGTGCCATCAGTGAGGGGCAGGGAAGTCAGCCCCAGCATTTT.

The rearrangement links TRBV7-9 to TRBJ1-1; D unclear. Trimming took 4 bases from V and 1 from J, leaving 13 bases between them. CDR1 is SEHNR and CDR2 is FQNEAQ in the germline V gene (reference sequence). The CDR3 spans 15 residues. The CDR3: CASSSLERRNTEAFF. CDR3 nucleotides: TGTGCCAGCAGCTCCCTAGAGAGACGGAACACTGAAGCTTTCTTT.

The gene calls are TRBV19 and TRBJ1-4; the match to TRBD1 covers 9 bases. Germline lookup yields CDR1 LNHDA and CDR2 SQIVND (reference sequence). This CDR3 has 14 amino acids. V lost 8 bases to trimming and J lost 7 bases; unmatched junction nucleotides: 8. The CDR3 loop is CASAETGGSEKLFF. Written as DNA, the CDR3 is TGTGCCAGTGCCGAGACAGGGGGAAGTGAAAAACTGTTTTTT.

This chain connects TRBV19 to TRBJ2-3, with D uncertain. Germline-derived CDR1 and CDR2 are LNHDA and SQIVND (reference sequence). The CDR3 is 16 residues long. Trimming took off 0 bases at V and 0 bases at J, with 10 bases between the two ends. CDR3 sequence reads: CASSIDPPGSTDTQYF. The CDR3 DNA is TGTGCCAGTAGTATAGATCCGCCGGGTAGCACAGATACGCAGTATTTT.

The table lists this clone with a few counts. J is TRBJ1-1 and V is TRBV19; D possibly corresponds to TRBD1 (6 bases). V lost 5 bases to trimming and J lost 2 bases, with 9 bases between them. Germline lookup yields CDR1 LNHDA and CDR2 SQIVND (reference sequence). This CDR3 spans 13 amino acids. The CDR3 DNA is TGTGCCAGTAGTGGGACATCTAACACTGAAGCTTTCTTT. Its protein is CASSGTSNTEAFF.

This chain links TRBV4-2 with TRBJ2-7; the D gene is possibly TRBD2 (5 bases). This CDR3 has 14 amino acids. Germline V gene lookup returns CDR1 LGHNA and CDR2 YNFKEQ. V lost 2 bases and J 3 bases, leaving 11 bases between the germline ends. The DNA of the CDR3 is TGTGCCAGCAGCCAACGCCGGGAATTCTACGAGCAGTACTTC. Residues: CASSQRREFYEQYF.

The V and J genes are TRBV4-1 and TRBJ2-1; tentatively, D is TRBD2 (5 bases). Germline CDR1 is MGHRA and CDR2 is YSYEKL. The CDR3 has 20 residues. Deletions cut 0 bases from V and 2 bases from J, with 23 bases between. The CDR3, as DNA: TGCGCCAGCAGCCAAGATCAGAGCGGTCCAACAGTCGGGACCTACAATGAGCAGTTCTTC. Protein sequence: CASSQDQSGPTVGTYNEQFF.